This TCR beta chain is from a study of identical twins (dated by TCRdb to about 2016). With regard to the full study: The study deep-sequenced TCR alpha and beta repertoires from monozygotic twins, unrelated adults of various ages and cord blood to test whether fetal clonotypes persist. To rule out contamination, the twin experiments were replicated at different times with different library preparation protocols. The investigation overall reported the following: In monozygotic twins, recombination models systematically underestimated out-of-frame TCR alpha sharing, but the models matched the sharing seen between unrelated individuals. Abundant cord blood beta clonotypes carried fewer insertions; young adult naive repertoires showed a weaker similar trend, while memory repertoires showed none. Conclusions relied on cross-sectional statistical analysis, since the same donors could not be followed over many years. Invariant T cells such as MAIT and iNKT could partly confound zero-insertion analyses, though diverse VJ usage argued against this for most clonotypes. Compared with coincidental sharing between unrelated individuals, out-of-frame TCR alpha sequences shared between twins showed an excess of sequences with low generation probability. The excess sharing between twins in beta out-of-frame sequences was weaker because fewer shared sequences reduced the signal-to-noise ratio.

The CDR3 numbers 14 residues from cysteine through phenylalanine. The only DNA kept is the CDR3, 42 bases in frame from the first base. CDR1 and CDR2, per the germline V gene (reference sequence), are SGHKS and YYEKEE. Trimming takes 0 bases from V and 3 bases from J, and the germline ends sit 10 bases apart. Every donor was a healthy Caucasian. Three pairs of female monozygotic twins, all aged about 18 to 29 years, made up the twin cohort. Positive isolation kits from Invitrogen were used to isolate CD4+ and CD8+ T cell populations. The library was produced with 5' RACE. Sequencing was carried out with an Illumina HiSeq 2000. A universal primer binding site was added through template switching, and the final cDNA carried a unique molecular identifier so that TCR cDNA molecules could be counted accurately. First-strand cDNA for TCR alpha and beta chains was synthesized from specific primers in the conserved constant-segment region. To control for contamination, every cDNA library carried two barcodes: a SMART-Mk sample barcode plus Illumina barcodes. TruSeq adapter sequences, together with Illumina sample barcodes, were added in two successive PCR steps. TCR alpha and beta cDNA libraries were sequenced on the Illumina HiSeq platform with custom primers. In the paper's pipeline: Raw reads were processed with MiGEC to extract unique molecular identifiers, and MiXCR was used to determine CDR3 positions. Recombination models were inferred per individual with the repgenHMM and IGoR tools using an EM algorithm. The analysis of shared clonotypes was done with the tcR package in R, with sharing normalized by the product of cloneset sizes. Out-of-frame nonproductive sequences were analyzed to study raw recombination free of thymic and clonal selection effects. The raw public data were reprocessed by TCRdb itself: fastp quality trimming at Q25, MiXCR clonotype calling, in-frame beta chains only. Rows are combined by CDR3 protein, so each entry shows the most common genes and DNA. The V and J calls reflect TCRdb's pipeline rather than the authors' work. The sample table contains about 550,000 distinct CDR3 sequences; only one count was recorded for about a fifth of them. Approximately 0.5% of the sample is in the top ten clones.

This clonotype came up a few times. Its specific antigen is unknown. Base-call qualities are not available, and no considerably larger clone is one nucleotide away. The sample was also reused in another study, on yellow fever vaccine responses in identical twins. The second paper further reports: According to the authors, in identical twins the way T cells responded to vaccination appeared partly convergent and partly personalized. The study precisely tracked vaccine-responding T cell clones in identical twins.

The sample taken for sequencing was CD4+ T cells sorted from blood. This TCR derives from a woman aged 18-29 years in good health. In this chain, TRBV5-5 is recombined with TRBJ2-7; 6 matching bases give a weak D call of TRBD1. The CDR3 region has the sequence CASSLGQALYEQYF. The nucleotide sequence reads TGTGCCAGCAGCTTGGGACAGGCCCTCTACGAGCAGTACTTC.